This is a list of T cell receptor beta chains from one sample in a study of T cell repertoires in cytomegalovirus infection. From the reads, TCRdb called clonotypes with MiXCR, one entry per CDR3 protein. This table has 300,000 to 400,000 distinct CDR3 sequences, over 7.5% appearing once. The sequencing sample was made of PBMCs. The receptor set was obtained from a human donor in good health (CMV status not recorded). Some clones in this sample may be carry-over from other donors' samples. Both conserved end residues are part of each CDR3. Fields, in order: CDR3 length, D gene, V gene, J gene, clone size, CDR3 DNA, CDR3 protein. A D gene is named only where the DNA matches it firmly. Clone size is not always given. Where it is, it says once, few, many or a class for expanded clones.

14	TRBD2	TRBV7-8	TRBJ2-1	many	TGTGCCAGCAGCCCCGGGACTAGGAACAATGAGCAGTTCTTC	CASSPGTRNNEQFF
13	NA	TRBV20-1	TRBJ1-2	NA	TGCAGTGCTAGGGGGTCAGGGAACTATGGCTACACCTTC	CSARGSGNYGYTF
13	NA	TRBV12-3/TRBV12-4	TRBJ1-3	NA	TGTGCCAGCAAGGAACTTCCTGGAAACACCATATATTTT	CASKELPGNTIYF
14	TRBD1	TRBV7-2	TRBJ2-7	many	TGTGCCAGCAGCTTACTGGGACAGTCCGACGAGCAGTACTTC	CASSLLGQSDEQYF
14	TRBD2	TRBV4-3	TRBJ2-7	many	TGCGCCAGCAGCCACACCGGGACTAGCTACGAGCAGTACTTC	CASSHTGTSYEQYF
15	NA	TRBV6-5	TRBJ2-3	few	TGTGCCAGCAGTTACGGGACATTAGCTACCTATACGCAGTATTTT	CASSYGTLATYTQYF
14	TRBD1	TRBV5-1	TRBJ2-2	NA	TGCGCCAGCAGCTCGGGACAGGTCACCGGGGAGCTGTTTTTT	CASSSGQVTGELFF
18	NA	TRBV2	TRBJ2-7	few	TGTGCCAGCAGTGAAGTTGACAGGCGGGCAGAAACTTCCTACGAGCAGTACTTC	CASSEVDRRAETSYEQYF
13	NA	TRBV3-1	TRBJ2-2	NA	TGTGCCAGCAGCCAAGCGGGGGACGGGGAGCTGTTTTTT	CASSQAGDGELFF
13	NA	TRBV2	TRBJ2-7	many	TGTGCCAGCAGTGAATCACGGTCCTACGAGCAGTACTTC	CASSESRSYEQYF
12	NA	TRBV7-2	TRBJ2-5	many	TGTGCCAGCAGCTTATGGGAAGAGACCCAGTACTTC	CASSLWEETQYF
14	NA	TRBV19	TRBJ1-5	NA	TGTGCCAGTAAGGGCAGCAATAGCAATCAGCCCCAGCATTTT	CASKGSNSNQPQHF
16	NA	TRBV7-2	TRBJ2-5	few	TGTGCCAGCAGCTTAGGAAGTGGGGGCCGGGCAGAGACCCAGTACTTC	CASSLGSGGRAETQYF
13	NA	TRBV19	TRBJ1-1	NA	TGTGCCAGCTCTGCTTACCGGGGGACTGAAGCTTTCTTT	CASSAYRGTEAFF
16	TRBD2	TRBV27	TRBJ2-7	NA	TGTGCCAGCAGTTCCCCTAGCGGGAGGGCGTCCTACGAGCAGTACTTC	CASSSPSGRASYEQYF
18	NA	TRBV6-5	TRBJ2-1	few	TGTGCCAGCAGTCCGTTGGGCGGATTCCGGAGCTCCTACAATGAGCAGTTCTTC	CASSPLGGFRSSYNEQFF
16	NA	TRBV2	TRBJ2-3	NA	TGTGGCAGCAGTGAAGGGACACTCCCTAGCACAGATACGCAGTATTTT	CGSSEGTLPSTDTQYF
15	NA	TRBV7-2	TRBJ2-1	many	TGTGCCAGCAGCCTTACTAGATCCCACGGCAATGAGCAGTTCTTC	CASSLTRSHGNEQFF
10	NA	TRBV7-9	TRBJ1-2	many	TGTGCCAGCAGCTTAGTTGACTACACCTTC	CASSLVDYTF
14	NA	TRBV12-3/TRBV12-4	TRBJ1-6	NA	TGTGCCAGCAGGCCAGGGCTAAATAATTCACCCCTCCACTTT	CASRPGLNNSPLHF
18	NA	TRBV7-2	TRBJ2-1	many	TGTGCCAGCAGCTTAGGAGTTTCCGAGTTAGGATCCTACAATGAGCAGTTCTTC	CASSLGVSELGSYNEQFF
15	TRBD2	TRBV7-2	TRBJ2-5	many	TGTGCCAGCAGCTTAGGAGCGGGGACTCCCACCCCCCAGTACTTC	CASSLGAGTPTPQYF
15	NA	TRBV7-2	TRBJ2-5	many	TGTGCCAGCAGCTTAGTAGGCCCCCAACGAGAGACCCAGTACTTC	CASSLVGPQRETQYF
17	TRBD2	TRBV7-2	TRBJ2-1	many	TGTGCCAGCAGCTTTAGGGTGACTAGCGGGACCCACAATGAGCAGTTCTTC	CASSFRVTSGTHNEQFF
15	NA	TRBV6-2/TRBV6-3	TRBJ1-1	many	TGTGCCAGCAGTATCGATCGCCGGGCGAACACTGAAGCTTTCTTT	CASSIDRRANTEAFF
14	TRBD1	TRBV27	TRBJ2-7	many	TGTGCCAGCGGATGGACAGGGGGTTCCTACGAGCAGTACTTC	CASGWTGGSYEQYF
19	TRBD2	TRBV7-2	TRBJ2-5	many	TGTGCCAGCAGCTACGGGCGACTAGCGGGGGGCTCGTACCAAGAGACCCAGTACTTC	CASSYGRLAGGSYQETQYF
13	NA	TRBV29-1	TRBJ2-2	NA	TGCAGCGTTGCCAAACAGGGAGGCGTGGAGCTGTTTTTT	CSVAKQGGVELFF
16	NA	TRBV12-3/TRBV12-4	TRBJ1-5	few	TGTGCCAGCAGTCCCGACGTGAGACTCAGCAATCAGCCCCAGCATTTT	CASSPDVRLSNQPQHF
16	NA	TRBV20-1	TRBJ2-7	few	TGCAGTGCGGAGGGGGGGGGGGGCTCCCTTTCCTACGAGCAGTACTTC	CSAEGGGGSLSYEQYF
15	NA	TRBV3-1	TRBJ2-7	few	TGTGCCAGCAGCCAAGATCGGAGCAGCTCCTACGAGCAGTACTTC	CASSQDRSSSYEQYF
14	TRBD2	TRBV2	TRBJ2-5	NA	TGTGCCAGCAATAATGGACTAGCGGGAGAGACCCAGTACTTC	CASNNGLAGETQYF
13	NA	TRBV4-1	TRBJ2-1	few	TGCGCCAGCAGCCAAGCTCCAGGGGAGGAGCAGTTCTTC	CASSQAPGEEQFF
13	NA	TRBV7-2	TRBJ2-1	NA	TGTGCCAGCAGCTCCAACACCGACAATGAGCAGTTCTTC	CASSSNTDNEQFF
11	NA	TRBV10-3	TRBJ1-1	many	TGTGCCTCCCAGGGGCGCACTGAAGCTTTCTTT	CASQGRTEAFF
14	NA	TRBV11-2	TRBJ2-3	NA	TGTGCCAGCAAAGGCCTGACTAGCACAGATACGCAGTATTTT	CASKGLTSTDTQYF
13	NA	TRBV20-1	TRBJ1-2	NA	TGCAGTGTCCCAAAGAGGGGCCAGGATGGCTACACCTTC	CSVPKRGQDGYTF
14	NA	TRBV19	TRBJ2-2	few	TGTGCCAGTAAGGCGGGGGCATTGACCGGGGAGCTGTTTTTT	CASKAGALTGELFF
16	NA	TRBV12-3/TRBV12-4	TRBJ2-3	NA	TGTGCCAGCAGTTTAGCGTTCTCCCTAATGGCAGATACGCAGTATTTT	CASSLAFSLMADTQYF
15	NA	TRBV19	TRBJ1-2	many	TGTGCCACCAGACCCATTACAGGGATCGACTATGGCTACACCTTC	CATRPITGIDYGYTF
15	TRBD1	TRBV27	TRBJ1-1	many	TGTGCCAGCAGTTTATTGCCACTACAGGGGACTGAAGCTTTCTTT	CASSLLPLQGTEAFF
13	NA	TRBV6-1	TRBJ1-1	many	TGTGCCAGCCGACTCAGCTTTAACACTGAAGCTTTCTTT	CASRLSFNTEAFF
14	NA	TRBV12-3/TRBV12-4	TRBJ1-1	many	TGTGCCAGCAGTTTAGGCGGGGCGCCCACTGAAGCTTTCTTT	CASSLGGAPTEAFF
15	NA	TRBV28	TRBJ2-7	many	TGTGCCAGCTCAGTAGTGCAGGGTAGCTCCTACGAGCAGTACTTC	CASSVVQGSSYEQYF
18	TRBD1	TRBV6-2/TRBV6-3	TRBJ2-4	many	TGTGCCAGCAGTCAACAGGGGAATCGGGCTCTGGCCAAAAACATTCAGTACTTC	CASSQQGNRALAKNIQYF
17	TRBD1	TRBV12-3/TRBV12-4	TRBJ1-5	many	TGTGCCAGCAGCCTAGGGGGTCGGACAGGGAAAATTCCGCCCCAGCATTTT	CASSLGGRTGKIPPQHF
16	TRBD2	TRBV12-3/TRBV12-4	TRBJ2-7	many	TGTGCCAGCAGCGTGACTAGCGGGAGACAGTCCTACGAGCAGTACTTC	CASSVTSGRQSYEQYF
15	TRBD1	TRBV18	TRBJ1-2	NA	TGTGCCAGCTCACTTCGACAGGGGCAGTACTATGGCTACACCTTC	CASSLRQGQYYGYTF
15	NA	TRBV15	TRBJ2-5	NA	TGTGCCACCAGCGGATCCGGGGGCGGACAAGAGGCCCAGTACTTC	CATSGSGGGQEAQYF
13	NA	TRBV7-2	TRBJ1-5	many	TGTGCCAGCAGCTTAGTCGACAGCCAGCCCCAGCATTTT	CASSLVDSQPQHF
12	NA	TRBV7-2	TRBJ2-3	many	TGTGCCAGCAGCGCCCATACAGATACGCAGTATTTT	CASSAHTDTQYF
13	NA	TRBV28	TRBJ1-1	few	TGTGCCAGCAGTTTATCCCCCGGCACTGAAGCTTTCTTT	CASSLSPGTEAFF
15	NA	TRBV6-2/TRBV6-3	TRBJ1-6	NA	TGTGCCAGCAGTTACTCGGACGGCCCGGGGACACCCCTCCACTTT	CASSYSDGPGTPLHF
13	NA	TRBV7-3	TRBJ2-7	many	TGTGCCAGCGCGGTGACCGGGGGTTACGAGCAGTACTTC	CASAVTGGYEQYF
13	NA	TRBV27	TRBJ2-5	NA	TGTGCCAGCAGTTTAGGGGCAGTGGGGACCCAGTACTTC	CASSLGAVGTQYF
15	NA	TRBV11-2	TRBJ2-5	few	TGTGCCAGCAGCCCCCTACCGCAGTATAGAGAGACCCAGTACTTC	CASSPLPQYRETQYF
14	NA	TRBV19	TRBJ1-4	many	TGTGCCACCGCTGTGGCCGCGGCGAATGAAAAACTGTTTTTT	CATAVAAANEKLFF
15	TRBD2	TRBV6-1	TRBJ2-5	many	TGTGCCAGCAGTTTAGCGGGGATGACTCAAGAGACCCAGTACTTC	CASSLAGMTQETQYF
14	TRBD2	TRBV7-3	TRBJ2-1	many	TGTGCCAGCAGCTCCGGACTAGGGGCGGATGAGCAGTTCTTC	CASSSGLGADEQFF
11	NA	TRBV7-2	TRBJ2-5	many	TGTGCCAGCAGCTTAGCAGAGACCCAGTACTTC	CASSLAETQYF